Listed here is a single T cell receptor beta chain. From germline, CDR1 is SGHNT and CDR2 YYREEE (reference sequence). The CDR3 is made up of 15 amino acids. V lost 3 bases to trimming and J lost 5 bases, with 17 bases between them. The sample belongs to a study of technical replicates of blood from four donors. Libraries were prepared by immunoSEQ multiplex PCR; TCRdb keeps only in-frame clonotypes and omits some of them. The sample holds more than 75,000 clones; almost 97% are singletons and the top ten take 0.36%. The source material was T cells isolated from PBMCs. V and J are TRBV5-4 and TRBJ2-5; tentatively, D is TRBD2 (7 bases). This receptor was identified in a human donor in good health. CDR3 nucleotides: TGTGCCAGCAGCTCGGGGCCCAGGGGAGGGGAGACCCAGTACTTC. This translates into CASSSGPRGGETQYF.